This TCR beta chain was captured by sequencing in a study of cytomegalovirus exposure and HLA in healthy donors. As for the study in general: In terms of ancestry, the Caucasian-associated cluster contained roughly 80% of the roughly 400 genotyped donors.

The CDR3 length is 13 residues. Germline V gene sequence: CDR1 SGHTA, CDR2 FQGTGA. V was cut by 5 bases and J by 1 base, with 8 bases left in between. As for this clone: The antigen remains undetermined.

PCR amplification relied on 60 Vbeta primers (plus 13 Jbeta primers). The method was immunoSEQ multiplex PCR; TCRdb's version includes in-frame clones alone and lacks a portion of them. Of 200,000 to 250,000 clones listed, 75% to 85% are singletons. Study-wide findings and caveats: Immune exposure data for these donors was limited to CMV serostatus. Presence/absence comparisons presumed near-even sequencing depth among donors.

Sequencing input: PBMCs. The rearrangement uses TRBV7-3 and TRBJ1-1, with D possibly TRBD1 on 5 matching bases. The TCR originated in a girl under 18 in good health and CMV-seronegative. The CDR3 loop is CASSPTANTEAFF. DNA of the CDR3: TGTGCCAGCAGCCCGACAGCGAACACTGAAGCTTTCTTT.